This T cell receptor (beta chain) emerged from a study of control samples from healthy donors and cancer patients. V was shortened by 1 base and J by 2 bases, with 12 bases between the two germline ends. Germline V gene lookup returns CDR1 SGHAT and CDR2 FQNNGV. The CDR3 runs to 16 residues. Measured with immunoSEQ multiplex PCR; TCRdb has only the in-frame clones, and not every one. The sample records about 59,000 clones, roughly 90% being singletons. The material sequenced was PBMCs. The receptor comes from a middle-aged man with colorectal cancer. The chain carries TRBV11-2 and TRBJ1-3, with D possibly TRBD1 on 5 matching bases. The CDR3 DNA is TGTGCCAGCAGCTTAGTGCAGGGTCTGACTGGAAACACCATATATTTT. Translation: CASSLVQGLTGNTIYF.